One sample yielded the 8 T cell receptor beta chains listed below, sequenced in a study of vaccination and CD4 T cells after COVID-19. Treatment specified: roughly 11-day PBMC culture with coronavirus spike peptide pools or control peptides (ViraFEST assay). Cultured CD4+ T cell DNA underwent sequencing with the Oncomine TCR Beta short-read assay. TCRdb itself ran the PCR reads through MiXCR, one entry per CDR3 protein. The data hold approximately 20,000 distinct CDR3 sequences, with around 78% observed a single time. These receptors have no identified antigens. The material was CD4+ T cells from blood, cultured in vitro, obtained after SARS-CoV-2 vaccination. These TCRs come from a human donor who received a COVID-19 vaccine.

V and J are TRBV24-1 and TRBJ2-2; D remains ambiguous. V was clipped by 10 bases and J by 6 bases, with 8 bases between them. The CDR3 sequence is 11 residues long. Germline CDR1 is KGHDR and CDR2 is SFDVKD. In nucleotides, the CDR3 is TGTGCCACGAGGTCGGCCGGGGAGCTGTTTTTT. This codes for CATRSAGELFF.

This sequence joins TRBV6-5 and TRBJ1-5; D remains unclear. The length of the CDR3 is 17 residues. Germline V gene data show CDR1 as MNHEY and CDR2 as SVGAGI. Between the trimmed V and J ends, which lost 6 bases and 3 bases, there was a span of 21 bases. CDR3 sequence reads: CASSPVLQDIDNQPQHF. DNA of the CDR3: TGTGCCAGCAGCCCCGTCCTCCAGGATATAGACAATCAGCCCCAGCATTTT.

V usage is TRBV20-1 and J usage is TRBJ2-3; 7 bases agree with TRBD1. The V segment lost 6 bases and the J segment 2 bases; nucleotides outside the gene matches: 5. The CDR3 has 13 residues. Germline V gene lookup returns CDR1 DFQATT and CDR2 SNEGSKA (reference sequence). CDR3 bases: TGCAGTGCCTCCGACAGGGTCACAGATACGCAGTATTTT. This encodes CSASDRVTDTQYF.

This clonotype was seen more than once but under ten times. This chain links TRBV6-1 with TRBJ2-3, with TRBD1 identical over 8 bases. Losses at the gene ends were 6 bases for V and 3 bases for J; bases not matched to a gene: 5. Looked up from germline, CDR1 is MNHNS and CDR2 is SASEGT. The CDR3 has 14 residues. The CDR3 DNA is TGTGCCAGCAGCGTACAGGGGGTGACAGATACGCAGTATTTT. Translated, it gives CASSVQGVTDTQYF.

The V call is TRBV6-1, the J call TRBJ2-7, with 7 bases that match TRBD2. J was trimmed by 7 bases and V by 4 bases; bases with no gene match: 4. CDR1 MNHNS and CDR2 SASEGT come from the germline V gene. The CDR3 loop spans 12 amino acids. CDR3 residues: CASSVSAGEQYF. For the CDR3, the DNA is TGTGCCAGCAGTGTGTCAGCGGGGGAGCAGTACTTC.

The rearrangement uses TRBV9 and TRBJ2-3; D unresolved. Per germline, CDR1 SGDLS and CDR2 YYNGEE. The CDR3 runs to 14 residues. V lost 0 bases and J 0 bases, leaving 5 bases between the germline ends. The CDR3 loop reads CASSVDLSTDTQYF. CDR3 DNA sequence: TGTGCCAGCAGCGTAGATTTGAGCACAGATACGCAGTATTTT.

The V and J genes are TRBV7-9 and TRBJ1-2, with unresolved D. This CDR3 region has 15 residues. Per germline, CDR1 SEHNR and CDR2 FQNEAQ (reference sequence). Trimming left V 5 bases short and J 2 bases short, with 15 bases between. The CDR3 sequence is CASSPDLGLNYGYTF. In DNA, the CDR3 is TGTGCCAGCAGCCCCGACCTGGGATTGAACTATGGCTACACCTTC.

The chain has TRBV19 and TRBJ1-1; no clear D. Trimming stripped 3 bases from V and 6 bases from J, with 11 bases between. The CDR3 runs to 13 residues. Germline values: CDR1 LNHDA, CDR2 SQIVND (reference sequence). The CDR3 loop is CASSMDIRAEAFF. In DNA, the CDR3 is TGTGCCAGTAGTATGGATATTCGGGCTGAAGCTTTCTTT.